The present entry profiles one T cell receptor beta chain with its context. V lost 0 bases and J 4 bases, leaving 11 bases between the germline ends. There are 15 residues in the CDR3. Germline V gives CDR1 SGDLS, CDR2 YYNGEE. These data are taken from a study of T cell changes during pregnancy in multiple sclerosis. Sequencing used immunoSEQ multiplex PCR; TCRdb keeps in-frame clones, though not all of them. The sample records around 55,000 clones, approximately 90% being singletons. The specimen comprised CD4+ T cells from peripheral blood mononuclear cells, sampled in the first trimester of pregnancy. The sequence was obtained from a female donor with multiple sclerosis, enrolled in a pregnancy study. This sequence joins TRBV9 and TRBJ1-5, with D possibly matching TRBD1 (6 bases). The CDR3 DNA is TGTGCCAGCAGCGTAGGGGCAGGGGAAAATCAGCCCCAGCATTTT. It is translated as CASSVGAGENQPQHF.